One and the same sample provided the 19 T cell receptor beta chains below, sequenced in a study of shared clonotypes between healthy human individuals. Libraries were prepared by immunoSEQ multiplex PCR; TCRdb keeps only in-frame clonotypes and omits some of them. Found here are about half a million clones, roughly three quarters of them singletons; the top ten hold around 13%. Sequences were obtained from PBMCs. Receptors were obtained from a middle-aged woman in good health. Some clones in this sample may be carry-over from other donors' samples.

DNA of the CDR3: TGTGCCAGCAGTTCCCATTCCCGCGGGCGCACGCAGAAGAACTACGAGCAGTACTTC. Amino acid sequence: CASSSHSRGRTQKNYEQYF. J is TRBJ2-7 and V is TRBV27; the D gene is possibly TRBD2 (5 bases). The CDR3 is made up of 19 amino acids. Germline V gene lookup returns CDR1 MNHEY and CDR2 SMNVEV (reference sequence). V lost 4 bases and J 3 bases, leaving 28 bases between the germline ends.

This clone came up many times. The rearrangement links TRBV10-3 to TRBJ2-3, with a tentative D call TRBD1 (6 bases). The length of the CDR3 is 14 residues. Germline V gene sequence: CDR1 ENHRY, CDR2 SYGVKD. V gave up 10 bases and J gave up 2 bases, with 16 bases separating them. CDR3 in DNA: TGTGCCAAGATGACAGGTAACCACACAGATACGCAGTATTTT. It specifies CAKMTGNHTDTQYF.

The V gene is TRBV19, the J gene TRBJ2-5; unclear D gene. Per the germline V gene, CDR1 is LNHDA and CDR2 is SQIVND (reference sequence). This CDR3 has 12 amino acids. The V end lost 0 bases, the J end lost 7 bases, and 6 bases lay between the germline ends. The CDR3 protein is CASSIDSRTQYF. The CDR3 bases are TGTGCCAGTAGTATAGACTCCAGGACCCAGTACTTC.

For the CDR3, the DNA is TGTGCCAGCAGTACGGGACAGGGTTATCAGCCCCAGCATTTT. Translation gives CASSTGQGYQPQHF. The chain is built from TRBV6-6 and TRBJ1-5, with 9 bases matching TRBD1. Germline trimming cut 5 bases from V and 5 bases from J; bases unmatched to any gene: 4. CDR1 and CDR2 (germline): MNHNY, SVGAGI (reference sequence). This CDR3 contains 14 residues.

The rearrangement uses TRBV6-6 and TRBJ1-1, with D perhaps matching TRBD1 (5 bases). The V and J ends lost 4 bases and 6 bases respectively, with 21 bases between them. CDR3 length: 16 amino acids. Germline V CDR1 and CDR2: MNHNY, SVGAGI (reference sequence). The CDR3 is CASSSRQGLSSSEAFF. CDR3 nucleotide sequence: TGTGCCAGCAGTTCCCGTCAGGGCCTGAGCTCCTCTGAAGCTTTCTTT.

The chain couples TRBV4-3 to TRBJ2-1; 7 bases fit TRBD2. Looked up from germline, CDR1 is LGHNA and CDR2 is YSLEER. Trimming took 1 base from V and 8 from J; bases not matched to a gene: 17. The CDR3 spans 18 residues. The CDR3 DNA sequence: TGCGCCAGCAGCCAAGGGCCCTATCTAGCGGCAGAAGGCGATGAGCAGTTCTTC. This encodes CASSQGPYLAAEGDEQFF.

Details on this clone: The DNA is left out, because the CDR3 cannot be placed on it with certainty; the CDR3 is given as TCRdb lists it. The genes are TRBV21-1 and TRBJ1-2; the D call of TRBD1 is as the table states it, not checked on the DNA. TRBV21-1 is a recognized pseudogene. The CDR3 length is 17 residues, termini included. CDR3 residues: CASSKPFRARGNYGYTF.

The chain recombines TRBV4-2 with TRBJ2-5, with 11 positions matching TRBD2. The DNA end favors TRBJ2-7, so the J call may be wrong. There are 20 residues in the CDR3. CDR1 and CDR2 from the germline V gene are LGHNA and YNFKEQ. The CDR3 DNA sequence: TGTGCCAGCAGCCACCGAGGACTGGAAGGACTAGCGGGCGTTGCCTACGAGCAGTACTTC. It specifies CASSHRGLEGLAGVAYEQYF.

The chain has TRBV9 and TRBJ1-1; D remains ambiguous. Trimming removed 4 bases from V and 5 bases from J, with 18 bases in between. Germline V gene lookup returns CDR1 SGDLS and CDR2 YYNGEE. The CDR3 covers 15 residues. This chain's CDR3 is CASSTDEGLATEAFF. DNA of the CDR3: TGTGCCAGCAGCACCGATGAAGGGTTAGCAACTGAAGCTTTCTTT.

The V gene is TRBV5-5, the J gene TRBJ2-1; D is ambiguous. This CDR3 is built from 13 residues. The V end was cut by 2 bases, the J end by 5 bases, with 8 bases between. The V gene's germline CDR1 is SGHKS and CDR2 YYEKEE (reference sequence). CDR3 bases: TGTGCCAGCAGCTTCGGCAGTAACAATGAGCAGTTCTTC. It is translated as CASSFGSNNEQFF.

V usage is TRBV29-1 and J usage is TRBJ2-1; TRBD2 matches at 10 bases. Trimming took 3 bases from V and 6 from J; bases not matched to a gene: 5. The CDR3 is 14 residues long. Germline V CDR1 and CDR2: SQVTM, ANQGSEA. For the CDR3, the DNA is TGCAGCGTTGATAGAGCGGGAGGGTCCAATGAGCAGTTCTTC. This gives the protein CSVDRAGGSNEQFF.

J is TRBJ2-3 and V is TRBV18, with TRBD1 identical over 8 bases. The CDR3 is 13 amino acids. J gave up 5 bases and V 2 bases, and 0 bases lay outside the gene matches. Per germline, CDR1 KGHSH and CDR2 LQKENI. CDR3 amino acids: CASSPGTGDTQYF. DNA of the CDR3: TGTGCCAGCTCACCAGGGACAGGAGATACGCAGTATTTT.

This rearrangement joins TRBV28 to TRBJ1-2; D ambiguous. Trimming removed 3 bases from V and 7 bases from J, with 15 bases in between. The germline V gene encodes CDR1 MDHEN and CDR2 SYDVKM. CDR3 length equals 14 residues. The CDR3 here is CASSFRQVGSGYTF. In nucleotides, the CDR3 is TGTGCCAGCAGTTTTCGCCAGGTGGGGAGTGGCTACACCTTC.

A word on this clone: One end of the junction fails to match germline, which may point to a read error. The chain has TRBV29-1 and TRBJ2-2; 8 bases are shared with TRBD1. The CDR3 sequence is 15 residues long. In germline, CDR1 is SQVTM, CDR2 ANQGSEA. DNA for the CDR3: TGCAGCGTTCGTCTCGCGACAGGGGAACACCGGGGAGCTGTTTTT. Protein product: CSVRLATGEHRGAVF.

The J gene is TRBJ1-5, the V gene TRBV5-6; D gene ambiguous. The CDR3 loop spans 12 amino acids. CDR1 and CDR2 (germline): SGHDT, YYEEEE. Trimming removed 1 base at V and 4 bases at J, with 3 bases between. The CDR3 nucleotides are TGTGCCAGCAGCTTGATGAATCAGCCCCAGCATTTT. This translates into CASSLMNQPQHF.

The chain carries TRBV11-2 and TRBJ2-1; D is uncertain. The CDR3 has 15 residues. Trimming pared 5 bases from V and 2 bases from J, leaving 13 bases between. Germline CDR1 is SGHAT and CDR2 is FQNNGV. CDR3 bases: TGTGCCAGCAGCAACCGGCCGGTGACCTACAATGAGCAGTTCTTC. Translating it yields CASSNRPVTYNEQFF.

CDR3 nucleotide sequence: TGCGCCAGCAGTACTCAGGGGGTCTATGGCTACACCTTC. It translates to CASSTQGVYGYTF. The chain has TRBV10-2 and TRBJ1-2; 7 bases are shared with TRBD1. The CDR3 length is 13 residues. After removal of 5 bases from V and 4 bases from J, the junction contained 4 bases not matched to a gene. CDR1 is WSHSY and CDR2 is SAAADI in the germline V gene.

The chain combines TRBV29-1 with TRBJ1-2; 10 bases line up with TRBD1. In germline, CDR1 is SQVTM, CDR2 ANQGSEA. This CDR3 is 12 amino acids long. Trimming at V came to 8 bases and at J to 7 bases, leaving 7 bases not matched to a gene. The CDR3 reads CSFSGTGVGYTF. CDR3 nucleotides: TGCAGCTTCTCAGGGACAGGGGTTGGCTACACCTTC.

Remarks on this clone: A read error likely explains this, since a far larger clone differs by one base. This sequence joins TRBV2 and TRBJ2-7; D is ambiguous. The CDR3 covers 15 residues. Germline CDR1 reads SNHLY; CDR2 reads FYNNEI. The CDR3 spells CASSDRSTFSYEEYF. The CDR3 nucleotides are TGTGCCAGCAGTGACCGTTCTACATTCTCCTACGAGGAGTACTTC.